This T cell receptor (beta chain) originates from a study of blood T cell repertoires in COVID-19. At the level of the study: The United States, Italy and Spain supplied acute and convalescent COVID-19 samples. T cells, B-cell-depleted T cells, or PBMCs provided the cDNA or gDNA that served as material.

Seattle's enrolled individuals joined amid active infection and were then monitored longitudinally. The CDR3 contains 16 residues. The V gene's germline CDR1 is WSHSY and CDR2 SAAADI. V trimming: 7 bases; J trimming: 0 bases; junction bases outside the gene matches: 8. This table comes from immunoSEQ multiplex PCR, and its TCRdb copy is limited to in-frame clones, with some not included. This sample has about 130,000 clones, with roughly 90% found just once. Material for sequencing was peripheral blood. The rearrangement uses TRBV10-2 and TRBJ2-2, with 7 nucleotides matching TRBD2. The clonotype originates from a man aged 55 to 70 with COVID-19, enrolled during active disease. The CDR3 protein is CASTNGLGANTGELFF. The CDR3 nucleotides read TGCGCCAGCACCAACGGACTAGGGGCGAACACCGGGGAGCTGTTTTTT.